This T cell receptor (beta chain) was identified in a study of identical twins' blood T cells. V shed 5 bases and J shed 2 bases, with 12 bases lying between them. Germline CDR1 and CDR2: DFQATT and SNEGSKA (reference sequence). The CDR3 is 13 amino acids. This clonotype has more than one count but fewer than ten. TCRdb reprocessed the 5' RACE reads via MiXCR and lists one record per CDR3 protein. Here the sample spans hundreds of thousands of distinct CDR3 sequences, approximately 30% being singletons. The TCR was taken from a woman aged 18-49 years in good health. J is TRBJ1-1 and V is TRBV20-1; possible D gene TRBD1, 6 bases. What was sequenced was PBMCs. CDR3: CSALDRTNTEAFF. The CDR3 DNA sequence: TGCAGTGCTTTAGACAGGACCAACACTGAAGCTTTCTTT.